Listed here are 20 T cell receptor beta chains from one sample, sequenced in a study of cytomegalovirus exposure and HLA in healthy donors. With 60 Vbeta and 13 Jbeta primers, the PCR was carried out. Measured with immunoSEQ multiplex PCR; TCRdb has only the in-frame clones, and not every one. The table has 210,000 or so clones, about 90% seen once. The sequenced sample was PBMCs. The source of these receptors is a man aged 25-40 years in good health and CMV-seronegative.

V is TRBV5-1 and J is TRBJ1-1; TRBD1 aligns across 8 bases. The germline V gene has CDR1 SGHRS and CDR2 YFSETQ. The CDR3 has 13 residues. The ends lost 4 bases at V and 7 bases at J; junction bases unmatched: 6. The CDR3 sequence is CASSPGQGNEAFF. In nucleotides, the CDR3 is TGCGCCAGCAGCCCCGGACAGGGAAATGAAGCTTTCTTT.

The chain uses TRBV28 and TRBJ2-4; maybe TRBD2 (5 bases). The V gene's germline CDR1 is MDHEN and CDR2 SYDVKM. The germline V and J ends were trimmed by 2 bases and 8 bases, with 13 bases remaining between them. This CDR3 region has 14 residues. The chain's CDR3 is CASSLAAGGYIQYF. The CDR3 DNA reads TGTGCCAGCAGTTTAGCTGCGGGCGGATACATTCAGTACTTC.

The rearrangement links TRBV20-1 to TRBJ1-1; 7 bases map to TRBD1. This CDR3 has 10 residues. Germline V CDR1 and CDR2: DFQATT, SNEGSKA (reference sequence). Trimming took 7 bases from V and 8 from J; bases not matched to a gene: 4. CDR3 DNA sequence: TGCAGTGTGCGGGACAGCGAAGCTTTCTTT. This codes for CSVRDSEAFF.

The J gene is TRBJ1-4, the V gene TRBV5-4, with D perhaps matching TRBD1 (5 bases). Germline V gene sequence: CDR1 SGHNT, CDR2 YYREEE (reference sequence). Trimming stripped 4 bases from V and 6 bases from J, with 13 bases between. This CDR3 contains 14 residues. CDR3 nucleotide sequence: TGTGCCAGCAGCCGCAGGGAAGGAGATGAAAAACTGTTTTTT. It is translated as CASSRREGDEKLFF.

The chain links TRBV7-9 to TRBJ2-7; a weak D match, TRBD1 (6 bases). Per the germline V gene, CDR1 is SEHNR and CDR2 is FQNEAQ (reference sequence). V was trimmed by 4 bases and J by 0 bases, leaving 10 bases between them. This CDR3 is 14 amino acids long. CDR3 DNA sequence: TGTGCCAGCAGCTCGCGGACAGTCTCCTACGAGCAGTACTTC. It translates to CASSSRTVSYEQYF.

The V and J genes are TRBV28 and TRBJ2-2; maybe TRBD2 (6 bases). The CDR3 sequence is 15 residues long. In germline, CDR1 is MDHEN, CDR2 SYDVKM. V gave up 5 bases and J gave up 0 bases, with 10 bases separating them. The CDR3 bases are TGTGCCAGCAGTCTTGGAGGGACGAACACCGGGGAGCTGTTTTTT. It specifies CASSLGGTNTGELFF.

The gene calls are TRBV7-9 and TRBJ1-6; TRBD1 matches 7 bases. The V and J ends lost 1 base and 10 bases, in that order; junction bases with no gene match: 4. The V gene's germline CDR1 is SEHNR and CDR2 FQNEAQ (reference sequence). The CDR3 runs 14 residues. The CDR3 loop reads CASSLESGGSPLHF. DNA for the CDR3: TGTGCCAGCAGCTTAGAGTCAGGGGGGTCACCCCTCCACTTT.

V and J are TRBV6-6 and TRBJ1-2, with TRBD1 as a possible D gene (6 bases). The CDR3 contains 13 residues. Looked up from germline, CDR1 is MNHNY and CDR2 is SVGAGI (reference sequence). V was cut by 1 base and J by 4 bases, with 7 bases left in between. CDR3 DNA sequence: TGTGCCAGCAGTTACTTGGACAGCTATGGCTACACCTTC. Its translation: CASSYLDSYGYTF.

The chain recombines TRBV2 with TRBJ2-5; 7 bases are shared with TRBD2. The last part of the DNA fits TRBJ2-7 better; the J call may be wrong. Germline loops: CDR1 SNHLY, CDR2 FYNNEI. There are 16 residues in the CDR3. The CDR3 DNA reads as TGTGCCAGCAGTGAAAACGGAGGCGGGGGCTCCTACGAGCAGTACTTC. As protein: CASSENGGGGSYEQYF.

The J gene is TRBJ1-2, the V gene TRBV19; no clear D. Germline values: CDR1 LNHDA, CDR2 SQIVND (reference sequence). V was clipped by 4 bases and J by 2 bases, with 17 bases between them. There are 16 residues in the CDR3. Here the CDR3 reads CASSTINKGDNYGYTF. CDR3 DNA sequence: TGTGCCAGTAGTACCATAAACAAGGGAGACAACTATGGCTACACCTTC. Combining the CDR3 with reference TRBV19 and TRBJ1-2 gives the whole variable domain DGGITQSPKYLFRKEGQNVTLSCEQNLNHDAMYWYRQDPGQGLRLIYYSQIVNDFQKGDIAEGYSVSREKKESFPLTVTSAQKNPTAFYLCASSTINKGDNYGYTFGSGTRLTVV.

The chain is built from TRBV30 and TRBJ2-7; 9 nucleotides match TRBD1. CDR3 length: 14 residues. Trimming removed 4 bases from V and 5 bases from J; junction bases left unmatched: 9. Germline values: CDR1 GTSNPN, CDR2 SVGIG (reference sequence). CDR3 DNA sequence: TGTGCCTGGACCACAGACAGGGGGGTCGACGAGCAGTACTTC. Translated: CAWTTDRGVDEQYF.

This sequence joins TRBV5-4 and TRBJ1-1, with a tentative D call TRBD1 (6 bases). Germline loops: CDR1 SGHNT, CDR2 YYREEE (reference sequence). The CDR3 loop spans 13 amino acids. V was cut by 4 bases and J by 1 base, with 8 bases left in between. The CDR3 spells CASSATGNTEAFF. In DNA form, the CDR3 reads TGTGCCAGCAGCGCGACAGGGAACACTGAAGCTTTCTTT. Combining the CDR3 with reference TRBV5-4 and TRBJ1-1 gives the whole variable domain ETGVTQSPTHLIKTRGQQVTLRCSSQSGHNTVSWYQQALGQGPQFIFQYYREEENGRGNFPPRFSGLQFPNYSSELNVNALELDDSALYLCASSATGNTEAFFGQGTRLTVV.

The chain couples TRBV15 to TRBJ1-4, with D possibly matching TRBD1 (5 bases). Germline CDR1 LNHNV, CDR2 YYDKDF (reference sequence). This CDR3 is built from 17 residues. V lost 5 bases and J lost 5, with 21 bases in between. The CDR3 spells CATSAHQARKGNEKLFF. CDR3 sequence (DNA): TGTGCCACCAGCGCTCACCAAGCGAGGAAGGGGAATGAAAAACTGTTTTTT.

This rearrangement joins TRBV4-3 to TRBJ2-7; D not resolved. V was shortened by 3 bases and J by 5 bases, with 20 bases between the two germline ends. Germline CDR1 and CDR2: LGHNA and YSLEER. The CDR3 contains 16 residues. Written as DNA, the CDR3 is TGCGCCAGCAGCCAGACCCCCGGCGACGGGTCGGACGAGCAGTACTTC. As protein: CASSQTPGDGSDEQYF.

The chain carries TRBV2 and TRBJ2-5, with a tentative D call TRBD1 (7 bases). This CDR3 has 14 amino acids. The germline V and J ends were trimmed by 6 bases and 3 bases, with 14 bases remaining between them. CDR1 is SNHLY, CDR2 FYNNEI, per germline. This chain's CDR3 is CASSVEGQKETQYF. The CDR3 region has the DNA TGTGCCAGCAGCGTGGAGGGACAGAAAGAGACCCAGTACTTC.

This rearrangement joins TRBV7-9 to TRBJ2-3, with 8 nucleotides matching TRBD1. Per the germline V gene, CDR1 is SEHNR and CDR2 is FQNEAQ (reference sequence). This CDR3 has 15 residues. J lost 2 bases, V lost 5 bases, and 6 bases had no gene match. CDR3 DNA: TGTGCCAGCAGCCGCCAGGGGGCGCTCACAGATACGCAGTATTTT. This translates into CASSRQGALTDTQYF.

The CDR3 DNA reads TGTGCCAGCAGGGGGGCGACTAATGTGGAGACCCAGTACTTC. Translated: CASRGATNVETQYF. The chain couples TRBV28 to TRBJ2-5; possibly TRBD1 for D (6 bases). Germline V gene sequence: CDR1 MDHEN, CDR2 SYDVKM. This CDR3 spans 14 amino acids. The V and J ends lost 6 bases and 5 bases respectively, with 16 bases between them. The whole variable domain, remainder taken from reference TRBV28 and TRBJ2-5, is DVKVTQSSRYLVKRTGEKVFLECVQDMDHENMFWYRQDPGLGLRLIYFSYDVKMKEKGDIPEGYSVSREKKERFSLILESASTNQTSMYLCASRGATNVETQYFGPGTRLLVL.

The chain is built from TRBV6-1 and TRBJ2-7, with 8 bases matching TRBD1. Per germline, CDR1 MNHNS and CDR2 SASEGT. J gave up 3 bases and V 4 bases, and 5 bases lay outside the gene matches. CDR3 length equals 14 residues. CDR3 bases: TGTGCCAGCAGTGCCGGACAGGGAAGCTACGAGCAGTACTTC. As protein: CASSAGQGSYEQYF.

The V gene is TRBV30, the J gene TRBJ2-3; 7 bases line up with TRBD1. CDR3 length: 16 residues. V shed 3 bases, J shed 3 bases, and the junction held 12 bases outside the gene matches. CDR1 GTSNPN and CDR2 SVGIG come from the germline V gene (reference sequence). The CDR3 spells CAWSYQGTAFTDTQYF. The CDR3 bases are TGTGCCTGGAGCTACCAGGGGACAGCTTTTACAGATACGCAGTATTTT.

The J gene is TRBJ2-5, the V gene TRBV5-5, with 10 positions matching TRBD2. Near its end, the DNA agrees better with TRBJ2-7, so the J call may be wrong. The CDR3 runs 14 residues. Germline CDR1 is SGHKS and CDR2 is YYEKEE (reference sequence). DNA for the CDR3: TGTGCCAGCAGCTTGGAAGCGGGAGGGGACGAGCAGTACTTC. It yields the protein CASSLEAGGDEQYF.